This T cell receptor (beta chain) was retrieved from a study of identical twins. General study findings and limits: Not following the same donors, the study drew its conclusions from cross-sectional statistical analysis.

This CDR3 is built from 14 residues. V shed 1 base and J shed 6 bases, with 13 bases lying between them. MiXCR was run by TCRdb on the 5' RACE reads, yielding one entry per CDR3 protein. The repertoire includes 200,000 to 300,000 distinct CDR3 sequences, 6% to 8% of them detected once, and under 6.5% sits in the top ten. With respect to this clonotype: Its target is not known.

This sample was also put to use in a study of yellow fever vaccine responses in identical twins.

The receptor was derived from a woman aged 18-30 years in good health. The sequencing sample was made of CD8+ T cells sorted from blood. V gene TRBV12-3 or TRBV12-4 combines with J gene TRBJ2-7; tentatively, D is TRBD1 or TRBD2 (7 bases each). CDR3 in DNA: TGTGCCAGCAGTTTAGGCGACAGGGAGGGCGAGCAGTACGTC. Its protein is CASSLGDREGEQYV.